This T cell receptor beta chain was recorded in a study of regulatory T cells in long-lasting Graves disease listed by TCRdb under 2021. Looking at the study overall: Persistent Graves' disease was defined as antithyroid drug treatment for over 5 years with persistently positive TSH receptor autoantibodies. Patients with persistent Graves' disease were compared with patients with newly diagnosed Graves' disease using TCR sequencing and RNA sequencing of peripheral blood. The study was registered as a clinical trial and conducted in China. TCR sequencing covered around 13 persistent and 20 newly diagnosed Graves' disease patients, about 35 samples in total. In the clinical cohort, patients with persistent Graves' disease had used antithyroid drugs for an average of around 10 years. On the study overall, not on this receptor specifically: Sequencing and analysis were limited to the TCR beta chain. A larger number of public clonotypes was shared among persistent patients (around 2,500) than among newly diagnosed patients (more than 850). Peripheral blood alone was examined, since thyroid tissue, which constituted the primary lesion, could not be accessed. Persistent disease showed preferential use of TRBV28, TRBJ1-2 and TRBJ2-5, whereas newly diagnosed disease favored TRBV20-1 and TRBJ2-1. The authors acknowledged the small sample size as a limitation that may reduce accuracy. Persistent Graves' disease patients showed lower TCR Shannon entropy and fewer highly expanded clones than newly diagnosed patients, suggesting clonal expansion.

Library prep was done by multiplex PCR. Sequencing took place on an Illumina HiSeq 4000. CDR3 regions were amplified by Arm-PCR with iRepertoire HTBI primers to construct TCR beta libraries. Before sequencing, the PCR products underwent gel purification. In the authors' own workflow: Gene usage analysis of CDR3 amino acid clonotypes used the 62 TRBV and 14 to 15 TRBJ segments found across samples. Filtered high-quality paired reads were merged into contigs using COPE and FqMerger. BLAST was used to align contigs to IMGT TRBV, TRBD and TRBJ reference genes, with CDR3 defined following IMGT. Highly expanded clones were defined as clonotypes with a frequency above 0.1%. Shannon entropy served as the measure of repertoire diversity, while the Gini coefficient captured V-J evenness. Public clonotypes were defined as clonotypes shared by more than one individual. TCRdb applied fastp at Q25 and MiXCR to the public reads, then kept only in-frame beta chains. A single entry per CDR3 protein holds the most common genes and DNA from its merged rows. These V and J calls rely on TCRdb rather than the paper's analysis. For this sample the table gives around 400,000 distinct CDR3 sequences, of which 20% to 30% were detected only once. Around 26% of the sample comes from the top ten.

Regarding this clonotype: What this receptor recognizes is not known. Within one base of it there is no much larger clone, and no base qualities were kept.

The sample's time point, from its label and the paper: persistent/refractory GD, antithyroid drugs over 5 years with positive TRAb. RNA was extracted from PBMCs in TRIzol for both TCR sequencing and RNA sequencing. The diagnosis of Graves' disease followed American Thyroid Association guidelines. Patients for the study were recruited at an endocrinology department in Xi'an, China. From each patient, around 9 milliliters of peripheral blood was collected into an EDTA anticoagulant tube. PBMCs were isolated by Ficoll Paque Plus density gradient separation without further T cell sorting. RNA quality was checked with an Agilent 2100 Bioanalyzer and agarose gel, and concentration with a NanoDrop 2000. At the junction V is shortened by 6 bases and J by 6 bases; bases outside the gene matches: 12. The CDR3 spans 15 residues, from the cysteine through the phenylalanine. The read is trimmed to its CDR3 DNA, 45 bases read in frame from base 1. The germline V gene encodes CDR1 LNHDA and CDR2 SQIVND (reference sequence).

The sequences come from peripheral blood mononuclear cells (PBMCs), collected when the disease was refractory, from a patient treated with antithyroid drugs. This clonotype was sampled from a female donor with Graves disease. The rearranged segments are TRBV19 and TRBJ1-2; 8 bases in between match TRBD1. The nucleotide sequence is given as TGTGCCAGTAGACCCGGACAGGGTTCGTTCGATGGCTACACCTTC. This encodes CASRPGQGSFDGYTF. Here the CDR3 is joined to the reference TRBV19 and TRBJ1-2 genes, and the full variable domain is: DGGITQSPKYLFRKEGQNVTLSCEQNLNHDAMYWYRQDPGQGLRLIYYSQIVNDFQKGDIAEGYSVSREKKESFPLTVTSAQKNPTAFYLCASRPGQGSFDGYTFGSGTRLTVV.